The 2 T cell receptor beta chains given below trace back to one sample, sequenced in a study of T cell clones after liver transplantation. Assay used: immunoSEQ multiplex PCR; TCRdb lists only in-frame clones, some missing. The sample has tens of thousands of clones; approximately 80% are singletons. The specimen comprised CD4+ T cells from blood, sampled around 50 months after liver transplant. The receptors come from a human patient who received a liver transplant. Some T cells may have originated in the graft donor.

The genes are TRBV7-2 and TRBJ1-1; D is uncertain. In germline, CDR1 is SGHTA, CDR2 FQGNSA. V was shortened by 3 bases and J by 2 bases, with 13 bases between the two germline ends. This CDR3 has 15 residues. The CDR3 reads CASSLSTRVNTEAFF. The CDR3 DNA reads TGTGCCAGCAGCTTGTCGACAAGAGTTAACACTGAAGCTTTCTTT. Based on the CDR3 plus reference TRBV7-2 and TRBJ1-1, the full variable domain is GAGVSQSPSNKVTEKGKDVELRCDPISGHTALYWYRQSLGQGLEFLIYFQGNSAPDKSGLPSDRFSAERTGGSVSTLTIQRTQQEDSAVYLCASSLSTRVNTEAFFGQGTRLTVV.

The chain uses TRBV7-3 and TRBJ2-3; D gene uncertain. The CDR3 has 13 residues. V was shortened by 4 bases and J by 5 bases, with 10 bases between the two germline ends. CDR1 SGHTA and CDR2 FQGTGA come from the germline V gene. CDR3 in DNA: TGTGCCAGCAGCTCAAATGTCAGAGATACGCAGTATTTT. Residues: CASSSNVRDTQYF.